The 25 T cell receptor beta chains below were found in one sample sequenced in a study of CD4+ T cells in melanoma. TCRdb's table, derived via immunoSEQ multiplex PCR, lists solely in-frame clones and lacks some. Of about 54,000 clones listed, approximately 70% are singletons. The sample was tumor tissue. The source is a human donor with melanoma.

Written as DNA, the CDR3 is TGTGCCAGCAGTGAAGAGCCATACCTGCAGGGGACGGATTATCAGCCCCAGCATTTT. It encodes CASSEEPYLQGTDYQPQHF. This chain joins TRBV6-1 and TRBJ1-5, with D perhaps TRBD1 (6 bases). The germline V gene has CDR1 MNHNS and CDR2 SASEGT. Trimming cost V 1 base and J 5 bases, with 24 bases left between them. This CDR3 contains 19 residues.

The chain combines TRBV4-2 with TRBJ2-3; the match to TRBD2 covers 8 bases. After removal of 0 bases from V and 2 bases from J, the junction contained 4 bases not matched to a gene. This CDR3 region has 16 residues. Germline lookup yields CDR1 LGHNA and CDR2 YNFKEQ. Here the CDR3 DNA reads TGTGCCAGCAGCCAAGAGGTAGCGGGGACCACAGATACGCAGTATTTT. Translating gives CASSQEVAGTTDTQYF.

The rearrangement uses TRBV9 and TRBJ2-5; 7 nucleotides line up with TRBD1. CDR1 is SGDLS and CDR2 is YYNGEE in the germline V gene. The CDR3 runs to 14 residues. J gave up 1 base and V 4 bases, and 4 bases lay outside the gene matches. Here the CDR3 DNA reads TGTGCCAGCAGCCCCTGGGACAGCCAAGAGACCCAGTACTTC. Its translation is CASSPWDSQETQYF.

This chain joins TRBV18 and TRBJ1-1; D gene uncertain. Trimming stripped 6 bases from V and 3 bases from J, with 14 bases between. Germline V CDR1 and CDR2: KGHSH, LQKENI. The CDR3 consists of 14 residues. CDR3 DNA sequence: TGTGCCAGCTCCGCCCTCGATTCCGACACTGAAGCTTTCTTT. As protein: CASSALDSDTEAFF.

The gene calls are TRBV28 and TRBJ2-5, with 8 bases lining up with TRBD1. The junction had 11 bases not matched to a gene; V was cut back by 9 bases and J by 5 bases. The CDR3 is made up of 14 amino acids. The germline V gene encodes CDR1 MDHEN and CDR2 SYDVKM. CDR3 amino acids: CASRQGSQWETQYF. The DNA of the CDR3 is TGTGCCAGTCGACAGGGGTCGCAGTGGGAGACCCAGTACTTC.

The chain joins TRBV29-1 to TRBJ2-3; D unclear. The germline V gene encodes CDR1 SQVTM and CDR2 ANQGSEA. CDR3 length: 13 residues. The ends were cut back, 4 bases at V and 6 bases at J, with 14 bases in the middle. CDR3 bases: TGCAGCGTTGGACTCCGTCACACGGATACGCAGTATTTT. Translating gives CSVGLRHTDTQYF.

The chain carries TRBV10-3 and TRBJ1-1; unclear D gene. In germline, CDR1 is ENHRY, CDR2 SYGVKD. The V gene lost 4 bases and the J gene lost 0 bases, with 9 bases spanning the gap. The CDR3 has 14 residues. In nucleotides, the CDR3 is TGTGCCATCAGTGGATATGGCATGAACACTGAAGCTTTCTTT. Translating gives CAISGYGMNTEAFF.

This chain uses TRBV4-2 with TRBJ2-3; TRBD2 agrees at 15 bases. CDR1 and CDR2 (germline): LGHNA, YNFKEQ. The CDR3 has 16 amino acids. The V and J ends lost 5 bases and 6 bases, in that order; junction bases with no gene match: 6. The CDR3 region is CASSSGTSGGRDTQYF. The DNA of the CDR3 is TGTGCCAGCAGCTCGGGGACTAGCGGGGGGAGGGATACGCAGTATTTT.

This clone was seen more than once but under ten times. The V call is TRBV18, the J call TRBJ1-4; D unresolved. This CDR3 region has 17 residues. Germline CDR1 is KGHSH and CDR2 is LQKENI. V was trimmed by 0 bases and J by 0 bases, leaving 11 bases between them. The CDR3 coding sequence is TGTGCCAGCTCACCACCGATGACTACATCAACTAATGAAAAACTGTTTTTT. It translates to CASSPPMTTSTNEKLFF.

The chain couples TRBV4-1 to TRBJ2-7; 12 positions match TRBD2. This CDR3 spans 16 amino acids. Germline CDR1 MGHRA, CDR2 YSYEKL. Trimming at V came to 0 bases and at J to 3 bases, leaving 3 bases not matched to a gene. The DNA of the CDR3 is TGCGCCAGCAGCCAAGAGTTACTAGCGGGGGGCTACGAGCAGTACTTC. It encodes CASSQELLAGGYEQYF.

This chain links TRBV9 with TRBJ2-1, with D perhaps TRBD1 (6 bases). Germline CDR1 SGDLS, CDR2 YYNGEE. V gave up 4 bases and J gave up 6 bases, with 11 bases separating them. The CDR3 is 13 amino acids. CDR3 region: CASSSGTTNEQFF. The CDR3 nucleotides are TGTGCCAGCAGCTCCGGGACAACCAATGAGCAGTTCTTC.

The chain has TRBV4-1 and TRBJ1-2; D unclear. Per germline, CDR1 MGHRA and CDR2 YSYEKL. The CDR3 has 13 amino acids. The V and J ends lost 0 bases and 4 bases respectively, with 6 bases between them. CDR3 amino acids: CASSQDLTYGYTF. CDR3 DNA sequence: TGCGCCAGCAGCCAAGATCTAACCTATGGCTACACCTTC.

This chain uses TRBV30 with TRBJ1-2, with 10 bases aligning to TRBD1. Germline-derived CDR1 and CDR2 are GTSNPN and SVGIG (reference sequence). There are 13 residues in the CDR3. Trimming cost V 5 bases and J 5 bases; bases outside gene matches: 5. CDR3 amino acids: CAWRQDRGYGYTF. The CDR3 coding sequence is TGTGCCTGGCGACAGGACAGGGGGTATGGCTACACCTTC.

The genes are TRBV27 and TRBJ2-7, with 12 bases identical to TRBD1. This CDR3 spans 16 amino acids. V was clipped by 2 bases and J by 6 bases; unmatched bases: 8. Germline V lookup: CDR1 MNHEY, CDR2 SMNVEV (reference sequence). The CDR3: CASSLLGTGGKVEQYF. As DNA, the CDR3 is TGTGCCAGCAGTTTACTAGGGACAGGGGGCAAGGTCGAGCAGTACTTC.

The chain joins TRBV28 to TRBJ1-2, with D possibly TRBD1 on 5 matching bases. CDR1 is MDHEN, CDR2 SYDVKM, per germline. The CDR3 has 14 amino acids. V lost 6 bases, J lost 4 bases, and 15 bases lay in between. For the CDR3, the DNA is TGTGCCAGCAGACCAGGGTTACAGGCCTATGGCTACACCTTC. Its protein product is CASRPGLQAYGYTF.

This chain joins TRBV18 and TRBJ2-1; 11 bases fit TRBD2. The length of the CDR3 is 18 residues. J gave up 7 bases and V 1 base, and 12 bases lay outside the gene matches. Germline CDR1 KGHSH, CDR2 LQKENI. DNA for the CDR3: TGTGCCAGCTCACCACTCCCTAGCGGGGGGAACCGGGGGAATGAGCAGTTCTTC. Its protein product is CASSPLPSGGNRGNEQFF.

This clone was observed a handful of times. The CDR3 DNA sequence: TGCGCCAGCAGCCAAACTGCCACGGAAGCTTTCTTT. It specifies CASSQTATEAFF. The chain recombines TRBV4-1 with TRBJ1-1; D remains ambiguous. CDR1 MGHRA and CDR2 YSYEKL come from the germline V gene. CDR3 length: 12 residues. Deletions cut 2 bases from V and 8 bases from J, with 9 bases between.

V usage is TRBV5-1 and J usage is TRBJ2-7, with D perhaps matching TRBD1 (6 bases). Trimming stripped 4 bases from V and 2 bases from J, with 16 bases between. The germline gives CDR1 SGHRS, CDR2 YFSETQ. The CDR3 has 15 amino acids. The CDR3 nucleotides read TGCGCCAGCAGCCTGGGAACAGGGATAGCCTACGAGCAGTACTTC. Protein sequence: CASSLGTGIAYEQYF.

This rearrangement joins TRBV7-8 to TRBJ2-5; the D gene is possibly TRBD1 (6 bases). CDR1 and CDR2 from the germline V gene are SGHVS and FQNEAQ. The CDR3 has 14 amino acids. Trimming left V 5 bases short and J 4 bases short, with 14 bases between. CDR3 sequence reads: CASSLQGLRETQYF. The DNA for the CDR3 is TGTGCCAGCAGCCTGCAGGGGTTGCGAGAGACCCAGTACTTC.

CDR3 in amino acids: CASSGITGDSYGYTF. The CDR3 nucleotides read TGTGCCAGCAGCGGAATAACAGGGGATAGCTATGGCTACACCTTC. The chain uses TRBV9 and TRBJ1-2, with 7 bases lining up with TRBD1. The CDR3 covers 15 residues. CDR1 is SGDLS and CDR2 is YYNGEE in the germline V gene. V lost 3 bases, J lost 4 bases, and 9 bases stayed unmatched.

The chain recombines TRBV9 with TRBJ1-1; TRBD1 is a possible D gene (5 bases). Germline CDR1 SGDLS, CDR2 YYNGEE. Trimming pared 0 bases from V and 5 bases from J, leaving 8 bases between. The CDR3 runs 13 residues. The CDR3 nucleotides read TGTGCCAGCAGCGTAGATGGGGGGACTGAAGCTTTCTTT. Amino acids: CASSVDGGTEAFF.

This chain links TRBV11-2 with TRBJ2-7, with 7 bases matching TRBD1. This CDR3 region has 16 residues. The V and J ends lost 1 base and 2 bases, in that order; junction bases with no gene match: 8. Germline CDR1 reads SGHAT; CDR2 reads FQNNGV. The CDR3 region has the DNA TGTGCCAGCAGCTTAGTTGGGCAGGGGGTCACCTACGAGCAGTACTTC. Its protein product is CASSLVGQGVTYEQYF.

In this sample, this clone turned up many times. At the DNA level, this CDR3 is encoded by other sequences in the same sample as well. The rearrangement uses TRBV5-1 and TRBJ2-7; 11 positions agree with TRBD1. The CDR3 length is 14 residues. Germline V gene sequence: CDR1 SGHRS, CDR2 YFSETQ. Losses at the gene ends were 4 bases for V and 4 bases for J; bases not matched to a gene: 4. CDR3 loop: CASSAGTGGYEQYF. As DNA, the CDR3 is TGCGCCAGCAGCGCGGGGACAGGGGGTTACGAGCAGTACTTC.

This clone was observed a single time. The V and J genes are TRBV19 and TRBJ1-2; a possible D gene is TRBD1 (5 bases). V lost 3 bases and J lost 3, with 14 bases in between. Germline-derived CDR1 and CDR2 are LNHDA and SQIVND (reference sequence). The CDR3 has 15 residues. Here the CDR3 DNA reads TGTGCCAGTAGTATGGCTACCGGGACCGACTATGGCTACACCTTC. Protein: CASSMATGTDYGYTF. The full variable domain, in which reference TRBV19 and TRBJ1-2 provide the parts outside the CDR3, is DGGITQSPKYLFRKEGQNVTLSCEQNLNHDAMYWYRQDPGQGLRLIYYSQIVNDFQKGDIAEGYSVSREKKESFPLTVTSAQKNPTAFYLCASSMATGTDYGYTFGSGTRLTVV.

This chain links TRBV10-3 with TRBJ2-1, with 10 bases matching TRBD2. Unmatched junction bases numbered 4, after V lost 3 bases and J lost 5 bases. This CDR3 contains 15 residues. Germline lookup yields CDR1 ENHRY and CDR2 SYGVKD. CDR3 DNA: TGTGCCATCAGTGAACTAGCGGGGTATAACAATGAGCAGTTCTTC. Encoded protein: CAISELAGYNNEQFF.